This record concerns one TCR beta chain sequence. It may be a read error: a sequence one base away is much more abundant. The authors amplified TCR beta CDR3 regions, and they did so from RNA transcripts for repertoire sequencing. An opening RT-PCR round employed HTBI primers and preceded a second-round multiplex PCR. TCRdb passed the multiplex PCR reads through MiXCR, listing each CDR3 protein once. The sample holds around 670,000 distinct CDR3 sequences; roughly two fifths are singletons and the top ten take about 40%. The sample originates from a study of Graves' ophthalmopathy and Graves' hyperthyroidism. On the study more broadly: Peripheral blood was obtained at first diagnosis, ahead of any treatment.

Other autoimmune diseases, uncontrolled infections, pregnancy or lactation led to the exclusion of patients. The authors diagnosed from clinical symptoms, serum thyroxine, TRAb, thyroid ultrasound and orbital computed tomography. Fresh peripheral blood (about 9 ml) yielded the PBMCs. This CDR3 has 16 residues. V was trimmed by 3 bases and J by 4 bases, leaving 16 bases between them. Germline V lookup: CDR1 SNHLY, CDR2 FYNNEI. The sequence was obtained from an adult man with Graves' ophthalmopathy. Sequenced material: peripheral blood. The chain uses TRBV2 and TRBJ1-5; a weak D match, TRBD1 (6 bases). The CDR3 bases are TGTGCCAGCAGTGACGGCAGGGGCTGGGAAAATCAGCCCCAGCATTTT. Amino acids: CASSDGRGWENQPQHF.